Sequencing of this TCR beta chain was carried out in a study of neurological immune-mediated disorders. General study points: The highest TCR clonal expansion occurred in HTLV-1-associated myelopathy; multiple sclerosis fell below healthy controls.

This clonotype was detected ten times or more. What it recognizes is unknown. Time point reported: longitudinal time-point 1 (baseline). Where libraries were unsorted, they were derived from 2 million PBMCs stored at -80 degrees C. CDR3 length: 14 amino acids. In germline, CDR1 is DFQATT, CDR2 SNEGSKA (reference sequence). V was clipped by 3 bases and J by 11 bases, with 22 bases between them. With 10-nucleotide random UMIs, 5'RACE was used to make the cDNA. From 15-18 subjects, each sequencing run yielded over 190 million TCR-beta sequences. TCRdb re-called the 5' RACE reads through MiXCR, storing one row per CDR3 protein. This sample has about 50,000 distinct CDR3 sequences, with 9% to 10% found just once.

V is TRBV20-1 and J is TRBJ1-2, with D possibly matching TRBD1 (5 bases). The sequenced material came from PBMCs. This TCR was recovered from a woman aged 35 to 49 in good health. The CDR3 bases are TGCAGTGCTAGCTCAGTTCCCCCGGGGCACAGGTACACCTTC. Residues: CSASSVPPGHRYTF.